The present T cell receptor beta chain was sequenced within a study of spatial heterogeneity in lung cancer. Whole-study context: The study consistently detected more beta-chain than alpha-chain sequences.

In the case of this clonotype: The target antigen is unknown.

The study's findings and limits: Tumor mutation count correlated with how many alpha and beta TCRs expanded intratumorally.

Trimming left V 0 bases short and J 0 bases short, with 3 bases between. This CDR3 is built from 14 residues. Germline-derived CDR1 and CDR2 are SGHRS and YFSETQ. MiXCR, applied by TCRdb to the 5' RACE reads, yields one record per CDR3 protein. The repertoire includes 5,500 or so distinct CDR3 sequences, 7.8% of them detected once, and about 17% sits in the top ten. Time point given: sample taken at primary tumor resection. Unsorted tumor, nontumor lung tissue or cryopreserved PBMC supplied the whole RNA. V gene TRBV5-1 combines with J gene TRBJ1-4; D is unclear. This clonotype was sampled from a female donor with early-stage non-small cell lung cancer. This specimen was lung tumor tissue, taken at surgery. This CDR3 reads CASSLDATNEKLFF. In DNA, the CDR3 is TGCGCCAGCAGCTTGGATGCAACTAATGAAAAACTGTTTTTT.